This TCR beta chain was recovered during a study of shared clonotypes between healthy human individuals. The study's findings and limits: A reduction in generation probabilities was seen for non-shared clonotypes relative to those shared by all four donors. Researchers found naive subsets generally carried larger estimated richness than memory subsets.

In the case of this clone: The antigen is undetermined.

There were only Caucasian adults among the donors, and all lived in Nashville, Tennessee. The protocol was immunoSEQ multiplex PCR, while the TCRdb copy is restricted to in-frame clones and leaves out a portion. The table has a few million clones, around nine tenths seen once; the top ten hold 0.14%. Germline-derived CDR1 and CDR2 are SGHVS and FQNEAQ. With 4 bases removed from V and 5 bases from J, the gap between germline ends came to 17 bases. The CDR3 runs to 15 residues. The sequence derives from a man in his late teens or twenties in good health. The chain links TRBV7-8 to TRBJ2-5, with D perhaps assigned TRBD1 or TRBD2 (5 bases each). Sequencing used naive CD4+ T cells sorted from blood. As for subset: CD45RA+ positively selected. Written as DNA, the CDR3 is TGTGCCAGCAGCTCGACAACAGGTTCGGGGGAGACCCAGTACTTC. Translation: CASSSTTGSGETQYF.